These T cell receptor beta chains were read from a single sample in a study of cytomegalovirus exposure and HLA in healthy donors. Only in-frame clones appear in the TCRdb table, and some are missing; sequencing was by immunoSEQ multiplex PCR. The sample has tens of thousands of clones, roughly 67% seen once; the top ten hold roughly 7.6%. Specimen: PBMCs. Receptors were obtained from a man in his forties in good health and CMV-seropositive. CDR3s include the opening cysteine and the closing phenylalanine or tryptophan. Each record gives: V gene, CDR3 protein.

TRBV2 CASRTGLNTEAFF
TRBV9 CASSPPGTVPNEQYF
TRBV7-3 CASSLMPVNTEAFF
TRBV10-1 CASSEADRMNTEAFF
TRBV29-1 CSVAQGASGYTF
TRBV7-3 CASSHGQGNYGYTF
TRBV5-1 CASSPSGGPPGELFF
TRBV19 CASDRAGSYGYTF
TRBV7-3 CASSPREGRDTGELFF
TRBV5-6 CASSLAGGGGYTF
TRBV5-4 CASSPVWTEEAFF
TRBV7-9 CASREGENTEAFF
TRBV5-5 CASSLRRWTGAIQPQHF
TRBV28 CASSDSNYGYTF
TRBV27 CASSLLAGSNQPQHF
TRBV6-4 CASKRTGADTEAFF
TRBV9 CASSVVAETEAFF
TRBV7-2 CASTRTVPYNSPLHF
TRBV5-1 CASSSWTGGTGELFF
TRBV5-1 CASSLPRTGRSYNEQFF
TRBV19 CASSTGLAVPYNEQFF
TRBV19 CASSGTRADTQYF
TRBV11-3 CASSGAGSDTQYF
TRBV5-4 CASSAYSGEQFF
TRBV6-1 CASSDSRHQPQHF
TRBV6-6 CASSYGQGGYTF
TRBV13 CASSSQNVAGEQYF
TRBV5-6 CASSLGGLNTGELFF
TRBV19 CASSSDRRSNQPQHF
TRBV5-4 CASSLISGGAVKTQYF
TRBV15 CATSGTGERAYEQYF
TRBV6-1 CASSERGGSTEAFF
TRBV19 CASSITRQGMGYNEQFF
TRBV19 CASSPGTGYEQYF
TRBV7-8 CASSLVIPGGLAGVINEQFF
TRBV6-5 CASSYSYSRTDTQYF
TRBV18 CASSPPHSLPGYTEAFF
TRBV7-9 CASSLAQEFF
TRBV5-1 CASSLRTGGTDTQYF
TRBV5-1 CAISIRSVSNQPQHF
TRBV7-8 CASSLVTQRPGAYNEQFF
TRBV7-6 CASSLTEAGNTIYF
TRBV27 CASSFRKGEIENTEAFF